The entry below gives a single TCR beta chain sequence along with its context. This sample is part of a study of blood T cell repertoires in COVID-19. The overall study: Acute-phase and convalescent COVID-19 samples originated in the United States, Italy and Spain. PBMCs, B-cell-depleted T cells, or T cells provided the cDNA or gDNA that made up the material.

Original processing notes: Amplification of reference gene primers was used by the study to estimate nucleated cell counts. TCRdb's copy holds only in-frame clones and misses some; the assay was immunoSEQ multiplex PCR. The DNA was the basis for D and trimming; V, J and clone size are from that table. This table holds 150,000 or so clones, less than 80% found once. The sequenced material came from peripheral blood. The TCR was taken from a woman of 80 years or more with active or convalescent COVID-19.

The DNA for the CDR3 is TGTGCCACCAGTGATCAACAGGGGCGTCCTAACTATGGCTACACCTTC. Its translation is CATSDQQGRPNYGYTF. This chain uses TRBV24-1 with TRBJ1-2; TRBD1 matches 7 bases. CDR3 length: 16 amino acids. The germline V gene has CDR1 KGHDR and CDR2 SFDVKD. Losses at the gene ends were 3 bases for V and 0 bases for J; bases not matched to a gene: 6.